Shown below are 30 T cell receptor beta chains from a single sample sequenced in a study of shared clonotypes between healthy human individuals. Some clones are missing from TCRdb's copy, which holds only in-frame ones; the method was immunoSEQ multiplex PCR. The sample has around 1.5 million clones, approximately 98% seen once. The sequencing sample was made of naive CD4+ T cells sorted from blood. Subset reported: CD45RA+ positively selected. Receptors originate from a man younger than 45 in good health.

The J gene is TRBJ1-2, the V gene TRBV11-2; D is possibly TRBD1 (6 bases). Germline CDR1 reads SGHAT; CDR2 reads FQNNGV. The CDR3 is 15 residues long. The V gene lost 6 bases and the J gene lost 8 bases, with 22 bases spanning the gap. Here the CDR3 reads CASRPSGGPVTGYTF. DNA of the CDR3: TGTGCCAGCAGACCCTCGGGGGGGCCAGTCACCGGCTACACCTTC.

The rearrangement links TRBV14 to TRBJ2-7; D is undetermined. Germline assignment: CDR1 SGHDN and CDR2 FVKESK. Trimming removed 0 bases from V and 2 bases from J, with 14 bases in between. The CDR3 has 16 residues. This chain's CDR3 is CASSQDWPAETYEQYF. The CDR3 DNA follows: TGTGCCAGCAGCCAAGATTGGCCAGCTGAGACCTACGAGCAGTACTTC.

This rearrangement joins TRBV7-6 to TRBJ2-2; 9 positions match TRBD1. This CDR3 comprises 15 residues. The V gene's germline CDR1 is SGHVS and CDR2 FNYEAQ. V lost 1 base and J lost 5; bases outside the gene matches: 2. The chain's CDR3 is CASSLVQGATGELFF. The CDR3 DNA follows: TGTGCCAGCAGCTTAGTACAGGGGGCGACCGGGGAGCTGTTTTTT.

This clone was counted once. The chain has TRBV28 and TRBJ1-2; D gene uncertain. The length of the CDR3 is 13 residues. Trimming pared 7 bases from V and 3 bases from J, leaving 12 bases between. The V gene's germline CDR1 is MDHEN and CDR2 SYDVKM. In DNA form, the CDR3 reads TGTGCCAGCACCCAGTCCGGGTACTATGGCTACACCTTC. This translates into CASTQSGYYGYTF.

DNA for the CDR3: TGTGCCAGCAGCTTAGGTGGGGGCAGCGAGACCCAGTACTTC. It yields the protein CASSLGGGSETQYF. V and J are TRBV11-3 and TRBJ2-5, with D possibly matching TRBD1 (6 bases). The germline V and J ends were trimmed by 1 base and 5 bases, with 11 bases remaining between them. The CDR3 consists of 14 residues. Germline V lookup: CDR1 SGHNT, CDR2 YENEEA. The full variable domain, with the rest looked up from reference TRBV11-3 and TRBJ2-5, is EAGVVQSPRYKIIEKKQPVAFWCNPISGHNTLYWYLQNLGQGPELLIRYENEEAVDDSQLPKDRFSAERLKGVDSTLKIQPAELGDSAVYLCASSLGGGSETQYFGPGTRLLVL.

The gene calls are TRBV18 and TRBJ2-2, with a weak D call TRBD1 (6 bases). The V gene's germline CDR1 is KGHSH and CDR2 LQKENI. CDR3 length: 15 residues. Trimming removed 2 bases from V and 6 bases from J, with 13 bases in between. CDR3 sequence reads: CASSPIQGKAGELFF. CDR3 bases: TGTGCCAGCTCACCAATACAGGGAAAGGCCGGGGAGCTGTTTTTT. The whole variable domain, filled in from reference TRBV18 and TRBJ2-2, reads NAGVMQNPRHLVRRRGQEARLRCSPMKGHSHVYWYRQLPEEGLKFMVYLQKENIIDESGMPKERFSAEFPKEGPSILRIQQVVRGDSAAYFCASSPIQGKAGELFFGEGSRLTVL.

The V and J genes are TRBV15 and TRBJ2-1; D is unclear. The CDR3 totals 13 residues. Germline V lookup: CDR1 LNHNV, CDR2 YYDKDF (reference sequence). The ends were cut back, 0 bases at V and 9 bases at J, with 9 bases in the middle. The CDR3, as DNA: TGTGCCACCAGCAGAGATCTCCCGGGTGAGCAGTTCTTC. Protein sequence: CATSRDLPGEQFF.

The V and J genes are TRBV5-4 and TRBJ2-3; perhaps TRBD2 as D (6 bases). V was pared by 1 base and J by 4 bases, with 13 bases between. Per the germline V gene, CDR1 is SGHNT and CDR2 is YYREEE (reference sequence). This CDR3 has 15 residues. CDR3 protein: CASSLSPGAADTQYF. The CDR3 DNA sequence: TGTGCCAGCAGCTTGTCCCCGGGAGCGGCAGATACGCAGTATTTT. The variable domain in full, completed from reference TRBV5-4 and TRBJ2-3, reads ETGVTQSPTHLIKTRGQQVTLRCSSQSGHNTVSWYQQALGQGPQFIFQYYREEENGRGNFPPRFSGLQFPNYSSELNVNALELDDSALYLCASSLSPGAADTQYFGPGTRLTVL.

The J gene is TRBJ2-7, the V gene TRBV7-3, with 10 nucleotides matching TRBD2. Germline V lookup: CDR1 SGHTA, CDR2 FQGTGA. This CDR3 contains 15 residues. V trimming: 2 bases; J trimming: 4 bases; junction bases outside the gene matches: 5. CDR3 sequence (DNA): TGTGCCAGCAGCTTAGAACTAGCGGGATCTTACGAGCAGTACTTC. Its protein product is CASSLELAGSYEQYF.

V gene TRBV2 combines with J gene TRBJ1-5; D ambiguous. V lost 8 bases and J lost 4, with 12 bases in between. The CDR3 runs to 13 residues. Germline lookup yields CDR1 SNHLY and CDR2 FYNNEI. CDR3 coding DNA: TGTGCCAGCGGTACCCAGTCGAATCAGCCCCAGCATTTT. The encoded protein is CASGTQSNQPQHF.

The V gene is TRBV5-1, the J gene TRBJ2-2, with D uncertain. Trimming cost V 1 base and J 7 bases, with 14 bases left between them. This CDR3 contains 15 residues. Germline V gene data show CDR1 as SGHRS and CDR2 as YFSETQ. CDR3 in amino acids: CASSLFTTIGGELFF. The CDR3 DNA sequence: TGCGCCAGCAGCTTGTTTACTACCATCGGCGGGGAGCTGTTTTTT.

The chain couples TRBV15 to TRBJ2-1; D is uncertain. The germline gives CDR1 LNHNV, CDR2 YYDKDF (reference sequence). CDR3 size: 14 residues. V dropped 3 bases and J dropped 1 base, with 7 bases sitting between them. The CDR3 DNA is TGTGCCACCAGCAGGGTCCTATCCTACAATGAGCAGTTCTTC. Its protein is CATSRVLSYNEQFF.

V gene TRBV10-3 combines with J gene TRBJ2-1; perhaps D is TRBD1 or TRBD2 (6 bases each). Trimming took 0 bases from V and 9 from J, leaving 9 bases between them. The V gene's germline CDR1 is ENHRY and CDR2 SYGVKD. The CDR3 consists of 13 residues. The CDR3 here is CAISESGGPEQFF. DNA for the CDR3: TGTGCCATCAGTGAGTCGGGGGGCCCTGAGCAGTTCTTC.

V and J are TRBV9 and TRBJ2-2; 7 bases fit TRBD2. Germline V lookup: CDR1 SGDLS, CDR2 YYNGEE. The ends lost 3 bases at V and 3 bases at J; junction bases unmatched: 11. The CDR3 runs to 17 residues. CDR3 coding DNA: TGTGCCAGCAGCGCCCAGGGCCTAGCGGACTACACCGGGGAGCTGTTTTTT. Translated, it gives CASSAQGLADYTGELFF.

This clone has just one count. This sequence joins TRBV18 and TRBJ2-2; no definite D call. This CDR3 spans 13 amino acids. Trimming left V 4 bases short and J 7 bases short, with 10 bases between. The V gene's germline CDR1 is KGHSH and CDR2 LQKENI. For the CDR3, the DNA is TGTGCCAGCTCACTCGATCCCCTCGGGGAGCTGTTTTTT. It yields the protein CASSLDPLGELFF.

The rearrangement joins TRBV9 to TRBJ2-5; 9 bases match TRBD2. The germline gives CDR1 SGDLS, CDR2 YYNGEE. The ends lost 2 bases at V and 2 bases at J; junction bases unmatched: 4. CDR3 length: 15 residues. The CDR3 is CASSVLAGLQETQYF. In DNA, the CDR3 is TGTGCCAGCAGCGTCCTAGCGGGGCTACAAGAGACCCAGTACTTC.

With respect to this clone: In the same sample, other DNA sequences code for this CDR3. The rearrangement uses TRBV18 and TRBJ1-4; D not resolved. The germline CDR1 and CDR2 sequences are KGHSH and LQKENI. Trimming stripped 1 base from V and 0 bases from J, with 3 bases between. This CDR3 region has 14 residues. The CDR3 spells CASSPLATNEKLFF. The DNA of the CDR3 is TGTGCCAGCTCACCACTTGCAACTAATGAAAAACTGTTTTTT.

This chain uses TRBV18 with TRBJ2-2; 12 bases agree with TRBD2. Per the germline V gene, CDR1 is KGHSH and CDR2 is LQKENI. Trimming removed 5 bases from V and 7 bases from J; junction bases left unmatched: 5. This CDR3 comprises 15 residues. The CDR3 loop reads CASSSSGLAGGELFF. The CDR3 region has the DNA TGTGCCAGCTCATCCTCGGGACTAGCGGGCGGGGAGCTGTTTTTT.

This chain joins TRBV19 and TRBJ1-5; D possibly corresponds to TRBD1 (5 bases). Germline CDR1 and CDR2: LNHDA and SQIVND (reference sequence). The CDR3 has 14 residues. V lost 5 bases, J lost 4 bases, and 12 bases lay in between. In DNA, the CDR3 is TGTGCCAGTAGTCCCTGGGACCTTAATCAGCCCCAGCATTTT. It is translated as CASSPWDLNQPQHF.

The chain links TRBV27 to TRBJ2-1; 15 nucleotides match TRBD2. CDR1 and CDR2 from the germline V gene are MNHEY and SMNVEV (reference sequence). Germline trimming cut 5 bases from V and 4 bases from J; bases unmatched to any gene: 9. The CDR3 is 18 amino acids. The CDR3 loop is CASSLSRTSGRAYNEQFF. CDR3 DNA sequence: TGTGCCAGCAGTCTCTCCCGGACTAGCGGGAGGGCTTACAATGAGCAGTTCTTC.

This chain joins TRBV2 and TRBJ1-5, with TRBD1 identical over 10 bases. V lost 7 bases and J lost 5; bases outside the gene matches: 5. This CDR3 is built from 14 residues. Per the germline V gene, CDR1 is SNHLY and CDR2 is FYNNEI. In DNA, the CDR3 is TGTGCCAGCACCTGGACAGGGGGAGATCAGCCCCAGCATTTT. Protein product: CASTWTGGDQPQHF.

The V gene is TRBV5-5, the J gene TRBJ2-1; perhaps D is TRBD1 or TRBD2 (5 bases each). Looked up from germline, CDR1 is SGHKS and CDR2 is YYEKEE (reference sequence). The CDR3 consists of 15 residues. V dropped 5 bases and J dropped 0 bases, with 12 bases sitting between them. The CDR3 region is CASSGGRNSYNEQFF. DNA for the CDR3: TGTGCCAGCAGTGGGGGACGGAACTCCTACAATGAGCAGTTCTTC.

This CDR3 is CASSQPDRISSYEQYF. Written as DNA, the CDR3 is TGTGCCAGCAGCCAACCCGACAGAATCAGCTCCTACGAGCAGTACTTC. This chain uses TRBV5-6 with TRBJ2-7; tentatively, D is TRBD1 (5 bases). The germline V and J ends were trimmed by 4 bases and 0 bases, with 17 bases remaining between them. The germline V gene has CDR1 SGHDT and CDR2 YYEEEE. The CDR3 covers 16 residues.

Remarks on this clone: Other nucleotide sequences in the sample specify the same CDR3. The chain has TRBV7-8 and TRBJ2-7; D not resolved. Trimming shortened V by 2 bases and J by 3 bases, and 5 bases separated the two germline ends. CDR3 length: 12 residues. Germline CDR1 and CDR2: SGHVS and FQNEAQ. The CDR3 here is CASSLSGYEQYF. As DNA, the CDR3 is TGTGCCAGCAGCTTATCGGGCTACGAGCAGTACTTC.

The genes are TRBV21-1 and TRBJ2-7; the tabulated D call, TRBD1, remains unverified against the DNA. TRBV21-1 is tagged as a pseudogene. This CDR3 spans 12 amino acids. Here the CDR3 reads CASSQGPYEQYF. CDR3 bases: TGTGCCAGCAGCCAGGGGCCCTACGAGCAGTACTTC.

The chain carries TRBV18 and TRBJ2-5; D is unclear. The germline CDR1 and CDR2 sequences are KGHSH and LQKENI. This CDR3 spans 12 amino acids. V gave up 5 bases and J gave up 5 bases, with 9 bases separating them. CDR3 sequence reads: CASSGGRETQYF. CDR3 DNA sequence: TGTGCCAGCTCAGGCGGTCGGGAGACCCAGTACTTC.

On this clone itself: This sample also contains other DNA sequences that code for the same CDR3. For the CDR3, the DNA is TGTGCCATCAGTGAAGTCTCTGGGGCCAACGTCCTGACTTTC. Its protein is CAISEVSGANVLTF. The gene calls are TRBV10-3 and TRBJ2-6; D remains ambiguous. Trimming removed 3 bases at V and 0 bases at J, with 3 bases between. The CDR3 contains 14 residues. From germline, CDR1 is ENHRY and CDR2 SYGVKD.

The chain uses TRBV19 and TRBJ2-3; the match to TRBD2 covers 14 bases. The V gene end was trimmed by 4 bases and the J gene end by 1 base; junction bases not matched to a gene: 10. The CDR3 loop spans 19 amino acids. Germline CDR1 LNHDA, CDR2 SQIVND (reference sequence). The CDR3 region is CASSRLAGGPSGGTDTQYF. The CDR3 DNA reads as TGTGCCAGTAGTAGACTAGCGGGAGGGCCCTCCGGTGGCACAGATACGCAGTATTTT.

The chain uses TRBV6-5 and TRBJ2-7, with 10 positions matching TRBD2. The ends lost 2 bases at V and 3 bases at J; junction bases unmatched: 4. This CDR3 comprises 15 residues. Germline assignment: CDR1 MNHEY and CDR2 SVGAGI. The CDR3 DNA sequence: TGTGCCAGCAGTTACACCAGACTAGCGGGCTACGAGCAGTACTTC. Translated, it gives CASSYTRLAGYEQYF.

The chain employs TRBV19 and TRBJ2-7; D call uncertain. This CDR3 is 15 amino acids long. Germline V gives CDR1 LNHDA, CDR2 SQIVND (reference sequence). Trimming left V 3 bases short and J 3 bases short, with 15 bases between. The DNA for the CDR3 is TGTGCCAGTAGTATGAGACGTGGCCCCTACTACGAGCAGTACTTC. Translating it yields CASSMRRGPYYEQYF.